The 29 T cell receptor beta chains below were found in one sample sequenced in a study of cytomegalovirus exposure and HLA in healthy donors. A multiplex PCR was run with 60 Vbeta primers and 13 Jbeta primers. Data came from immunoSEQ multiplex PCR; TCRdb stores just in-frame clones and leaves some out. Of 97,000 or so clones listed, roughly a tenth are singletons. Sequenced sample: PBMCs. The receptors here all came from a man aged 50 to 60 in good health and CMV-seropositive.

This clone has just a few counts. The chain couples TRBV6-5 to TRBJ1-4, with D possibly matching TRBD1 (5 bases). Germline V CDR1 and CDR2: MNHEY, SVGAGI. The CDR3 length is 14 residues. V was shortened by 4 bases and J by 0 bases, with 6 bases between the two germline ends. For the CDR3, the DNA is TGTGCCAGCAGTTCGACAGCAACTAATGAAAAACTGTTTTTT. This gives the protein CASSSTATNEKLFF.

This clone was recorded a few times. The chain is built from TRBV10-1 and TRBJ1-5; 8 bases line up with TRBD1. Germline loops: CDR1 WNHNN, CDR2 SYGVQD (reference sequence). CDR3 length: 14 amino acids. V lost 6 bases and J lost 7; bases outside the gene matches: 8. The CDR3 region is CASRARGQGQPQHF. The DNA of the CDR3 is TGCGCCAGCAGAGCCAGGGGGCAAGGACAGCCCCAGCATTTT.

V gene TRBV5-4 combines with J gene TRBJ1-3; D unclear. CDR1 SGHNT and CDR2 YYREEE come from the germline V gene (reference sequence). There are 16 residues in the CDR3. The V and J ends lost 1 base and 4 bases respectively, with 15 bases between them. DNA for the CDR3: TGTGCCAGCAGCTTGTACCTCTGGCAGGTCGGAAACACCATATATTTT. Translated: CASSLYLWQVGNTIYF.

Only a few counts were recorded for this clone. J is TRBJ2-1 and V is TRBV7-3, with TRBD2 matching 7 bases. The V gene's germline CDR1 is SGHTA and CDR2 FQGTGA. J gave up 6 bases and V 5 bases, and 1 base lay outside the gene matches. The CDR3 extends over 12 amino acids. This CDR3 is CASSGGGNEQFF. The CDR3 coding sequence is TGTGCCAGCAGCGGGGGGGGCAATGAGCAGTTCTTC.

This clone has a handful of counts. The V and J genes are TRBV28 and TRBJ1-1, with 9 positions matching TRBD1. V lost 5 bases to trimming and J lost 5 bases; unmatched junction nucleotides: 9. Per the germline V gene, CDR1 is MDHEN and CDR2 is SYDVKM. The CDR3 runs to 15 residues. The CDR3 nucleotides read TGTGCCAGCAGTACGGAGGGACAGGGTAGGACTGAAGCTTTCTTT. Translation: CASSTEGQGRTEAFF.

There are a few counts of this clone. The CDR3 DNA reads as TGCGCCAGCAGCTTAACTAGCGGAGGGTTCTACGAGCAGTACTTC. It encodes CASSLTSGGFYEQYF. The V and J genes are TRBV5-1 and TRBJ2-7, with 8 positions matching TRBD2. Trimming cost V 2 bases and J 3 bases; bases outside gene matches: 7. Germline V gene sequence: CDR1 SGHRS, CDR2 YFSETQ. The CDR3 contains 15 residues.

This clone was detected a few times. This chain connects TRBV28 to TRBJ1-5; D unresolved. The V gene's germline CDR1 is MDHEN and CDR2 SYDVKM. The CDR3 contains 14 residues. V was cut by 1 base and J by 6 bases, with 10 bases left in between. The CDR3 protein is CASSLSVQSQPQHF. CDR3 nucleotides: TGTGCCAGCAGTTTATCGGTACAGTCTCAGCCCCAGCATTTT.

This clone has a handful of counts. The V call is TRBV10-2, the J call TRBJ2-7; D is perhaps TRBD2 (5 bases). This CDR3 region has 12 residues. Trimming left V 8 bases short and J 2 bases short, with 10 bases between. CDR1 is WSHSY, CDR2 SAAADI, per germline. CDR3 in DNA: TGCGCCAGCGGACGGGGTACCTACGAGCAGTACTTC. Its translation is CASGRGTYEQYF.

The chain links TRBV9 to TRBJ2-3, with a tentative D call TRBD2 (6 bases). From germline, CDR1 is SGDLS and CDR2 YYNGEE. The CDR3 is made up of 14 amino acids. Trimming took 0 bases from V and 1 from J, leaving 6 bases between them. The CDR3 loop is CASSVASGTDTQYF. The CDR3 DNA is TGTGCCAGCAGCGTAGCTAGCGGCACAGATACGCAGTATTTT.

This rearrangement joins TRBV28 to TRBJ1-5, with a weak D call TRBD1 (5 bases). Deletions cut 5 bases from V and 2 bases from J, with 13 bases between. Per germline, CDR1 MDHEN and CDR2 SYDVKM. CDR3 length equals 15 residues. The CDR3 region has the DNA TGTGCCAGCAGTACCCAGGGCTCGGGCAATCAGCCCCAGCATTTT. Protein sequence: CASSTQGSGNQPQHF. Supplemented by reference TRBV28 and TRBJ1-5, the full variable domain reads DVKVTQSSRYLVKRTGEKVFLECVQDMDHENMFWYRQDPGLGLRLIYFSYDVKMKEKGDIPEGYSVSREKKERFSLILESASTNQTSMYLCASSTQGSGNQPQHFGDGTRLSIL.

The chain couples TRBV5-6 to TRBJ2-7; 7 bases are shared with TRBD2. CDR3 length equals 13 residues. V shed 1 base and J 7 bases; nucleotides not matched to a gene: 5. CDR1 and CDR2 from the germline V gene are SGHDT and YYEEEE. Here the CDR3 reads CASSLWGTNEQYF. CDR3 nucleotides: TGTGCCAGCAGCTTGTGGGGGACTAATGAGCAGTACTTC.

This clone was counted between two and nine times. The CDR3 DNA follows: TGTGCCAGCAGCTACGGGACTAGCGGGACGGTGAAAAGTCGCAATGAGCAGTTCTTC. Residues: CASSYGTSGTVKSRNEQFF. The V call is TRBV7-9, the J call TRBJ2-1; 13 nucleotides align to TRBD2. Looked up from germline, CDR1 is SEHNR and CDR2 is FQNEAQ (reference sequence). The CDR3 is 19 residues long. The V and J ends lost 4 bases and 6 bases, in that order; junction bases with no gene match: 15.

This clone has a handful of counts. V and J are TRBV7-9 and TRBJ2-3, with 7 bases lining up with TRBD2. After removal of 5 bases from V and 4 bases from J, the junction contained 6 bases not matched to a gene. Germline lookup yields CDR1 SEHNR and CDR2 FQNEAQ (reference sequence). This CDR3 is 14 amino acids long. The CDR3 reads CASSPSGGSDTQYF. CDR3 DNA: TGTGCCAGCAGCCCTAGCGGAGGCTCAGATACGCAGTATTTT.

The chain links TRBV7-6 to TRBJ1-3; the match to TRBD1 covers 9 bases. CDR1 is SGHVS, CDR2 FNYEAQ, per germline. The CDR3 spans 16 residues. Germline trimming cut 5 bases from V and 0 bases from J; bases unmatched to any gene: 5. CDR3 region: CASSPRQGVSGNTIYF. CDR3 DNA sequence: TGTGCCAGCAGCCCGCGACAGGGGGTCTCTGGAAACACCATATATTTT. The full variable domain, rest sourced from reference TRBV7-6 and TRBJ1-3, is GAGVSQSPRYKVTKRGQDVALRCDPISGHVSLYWYRQALGQGPEFLTYFNYEAQQDKSGLPNDRFSAERPEGSISTLTIQRTEQRDSAMYRCASSPRQGVSGNTIYFGEGSWLTVV.

This clone was detected a few times. The chain employs TRBV2 and TRBJ1-6, with a tentative D call TRBD1 (5 bases). Germline V gene data show CDR1 as SNHLY and CDR2 as FYNNEI. V was trimmed by 3 bases and J by 5 bases, leaving 8 bases between them. This CDR3 has 14 amino acids. CDR3 residues: CASSDRADNSPLHF. DNA for the CDR3: TGTGCCAGCAGTGACAGGGCCGATAATTCACCCCTCCACTTT.

This chain joins TRBV5-1 and TRBJ2-1; 7 nucleotides align to TRBD2. With V trimmed by 0 bases and J by 8 bases, 17 bases remained unmatched. In germline, CDR1 is SGHRS, CDR2 YFSETQ. This CDR3 has 18 amino acids. The CDR3 sequence: CASSLADGGSPPLDEQFF. The CDR3 DNA follows: TGCGCCAGCAGCTTGGCCGATGGCGGGAGCCCACCTTTGGATGAGCAGTTCTTC. Full variable domain (outside the CDR3, taken from reference TRBV5-1 and TRBJ2-1): KAGVTQTPRYLIKTRGQQVTLSCSPISGHRSVSWYQQTPGQGLQFLFEYFSETQRNKGNFPGRFSGRQFSNSRSEMNVSTLELGDSALYLCASSLADGGSPPLDEQFFGPGTRLTVL.

This clone occurred a few times. J is TRBJ2-1 and V is TRBV4-3, with 7 nucleotides matching TRBD2. The CDR3 consists of 14 residues. The germline V gene encodes CDR1 LGHNA and CDR2 YSLEER. The V and J ends lost 5 bases and 1 base, in that order; junction bases with no gene match: 2. This chain's CDR3 is CASSVGGSYNEQFF. The CDR3 nucleotides read TGCGCCAGCAGCGTGGGGGGGTCCTACAATGAGCAGTTCTTC.

This rearrangement joins TRBV5-1 to TRBJ1-1; TRBD1 agrees at 7 bases. V lost 3 bases and J lost 1; bases outside the gene matches: 9. CDR1 and CDR2 (germline): SGHRS, YFSETQ. The CDR3 is 16 residues long. The CDR3, as DNA: TGCGCCAGCAGCTCCCGACAGGGCGGTGGGAACACTGAAGCTTTCTTT. Protein: CASSSRQGGGNTEAFF.

This clone was counted between two and nine times. The chain employs TRBV7-9 and TRBJ1-2; 11 positions match TRBD1. Germline V gene data show CDR1 as SEHNR and CDR2 as FQNEAQ (reference sequence). After removal of 2 bases from V and 7 bases from J, the junction contained 3 bases not matched to a gene. This CDR3 spans 14 amino acids. The CDR3 here is CASSLTDRGLGYTF. In nucleotides, the CDR3 is TGTGCCAGCAGCTTAACGGACAGGGGGCTTGGCTACACCTTC.

The DNA of the CDR3 is TGTGCCAGCAGTGTGAAAGGGGTTGCGAAGACTGAAGCTTTCTTT. It is translated as CASSVKGVAKTEAFF. This chain joins TRBV6-1 and TRBJ1-1, with D tentatively TRBD1 (5 bases). Germline assignment: CDR1 MNHNS and CDR2 SASEGT. The CDR3 loop spans 15 amino acids. V was cut by 4 bases and J by 5 bases, with 17 bases left in between.

This clone has more than one count but fewer than ten. The rearrangement uses TRBV9 and TRBJ2-1; D not resolved. The CDR3 length is 12 residues. Germline CDR1 SGDLS, CDR2 YYNGEE. Trimming cost V 1 base and J 8 bases, with 7 bases left between them. The CDR3 nucleotides read TGTGCCAGCAGCGTATTCCCCTATGAGCAGTTCTTC. Encoded protein: CASSVFPYEQFF.

This clone appeared a few times. The chain joins TRBV11-2 to TRBJ2-1; 9 bases are shared with TRBD2. This CDR3 has 15 residues. V trimming: 5 bases; J trimming: 5 bases; junction bases outside the gene matches: 7. Per the germline V gene, CDR1 is SGHAT and CDR2 is FQNNGV. The CDR3 DNA sequence: TGTGCCAGCAGCCCATTCGCGGGAGGGCACAATGAGCAGTTCTTC. Its translation is CASSPFAGGHNEQFF.

The chain recombines TRBV10-3 with TRBJ2-7; possible D gene TRBD1, 6 bases. The germline V gene has CDR1 ENHRY and CDR2 SYGVKD. The CDR3 runs to 14 residues. V lost 3 bases, J lost 3 bases, and 12 bases lay in between. The CDR3 coding sequence is TGTGCCATCAGTGAAGAGGACAGCATCTACGAGCAGTACTTC. Protein product: CAISEEDSIYEQYF.

DNA for the CDR3: TGTGCCAGCCTGATGAGGATTTATAATTCACCCCTCCACTTT. This gives the protein CASLMRIYNSPLHF. This chain links TRBV2 with TRBJ1-6; unclear D gene. This CDR3 contains 14 residues. Germline CDR1 and CDR2: SNHLY and FYNNEI. V lost 8 bases, J lost 4 bases, and 12 bases lay in between.

Notes on this clone: This same CDR3 is encoded by further DNA sequences in the sample. The V call is TRBV9, the J call TRBJ1-5; 7 nucleotides match TRBD1. V shed 0 bases, J shed 6 bases, and the junction held 3 bases outside the gene matches. The CDR3 extends over 14 amino acids. Looked up from germline, CDR1 is SGDLS and CDR2 is YYNGEE. The CDR3 DNA sequence: TGTGCCAGCAGCGTAGGTCAGGGGGGTCAGCCCCAGCATTTT. Amino acids: CASSVGQGGQPQHF.

This clone was found a few times. The chain joins TRBV13 to TRBJ2-7, with 7 bases fitting TRBD1. V shed 4 bases, J shed 1 base, and the junction held 10 bases outside the gene matches. CDR1 is PRHDT and CDR2 is FYEKMQ in the germline V gene (reference sequence). This CDR3 comprises 16 residues. CDR3 loop: CASSYRQGRGSYEQYF. In nucleotides, the CDR3 is TGTGCCAGCAGCTACAGACAGGGCCGAGGGTCCTACGAGCAGTACTTC.

The rearrangement joins TRBV30 to TRBJ1-4, with 8 positions matching TRBD1. The J segment lost 3 bases and the V segment lost 5 bases, leaving 5 bases of the junction unmatched. This CDR3 has 14 residues. Per germline, CDR1 GTSNPN and CDR2 SVGIG (reference sequence). CDR3 residues: CAWCQQGANEKLFF. In DNA, the CDR3 is TGTGCCTGGTGTCAACAGGGGGCTAATGAAAAACTGTTTTTT.

This rearrangement joins TRBV4-1 to TRBJ2-7; 13 bases map to TRBD2. With 4 bases clipped from V and 1 base from J, the junction kept 10 bases outside the gene matches. The CDR3 is 18 amino acids. Per the germline V gene, CDR1 is MGHRA and CDR2 is YSYEKL. In DNA form, the CDR3 reads TGCGCCAGCAGCCGCCATAGTAGGACTAGCGGGAGTTCCTACGAGCAGTACTTC. Amino acid sequence: CASSRHSRTSGSSYEQYF.

This clone has only a few counts. The chain couples TRBV4-3 to TRBJ2-2; maybe TRBD2 (5 bases). Trimming shortened V by 0 bases and J by 6 bases, and 14 bases separated the two germline ends. The germline CDR1 and CDR2 sequences are LGHNA and YSLEER. The CDR3 loop spans 16 amino acids. The CDR3 sequence: CASSQDFTPGAGELFF. The CDR3 DNA sequence: TGCGCCAGCAGCCAAGATTTCACCCCCGGGGCCGGGGAGCTGTTTTTT.